The 13 T cell receptor beta chains reported below all come from one sample, sequenced in a study of identical twins. From the 5' RACE reads, TCRdb called clonotypes with MiXCR, one entry per CDR3 protein. The profile shows 310,000 or so distinct CDR3 sequences, about 8.3% of them singletons. The sample also formed part of further work on yellow fever vaccine responses in identical twins.

Sequencing was done on a sample of memory (CD45RO+) T cells sorted from blood. The receptors derive from a woman aged 18 to 35 in good health.

In its sample, this clonotype was seen a few times. The CDR3 coding sequence is TGTGCCAGCAGCCAAGGGGAAGCCACTGAAGCTTTCTTT. It specifies CASSQGEATEAFF. The rearrangement uses TRBV3-1 and TRBJ1-1, with unresolved D. The CDR3 length is 13 residues. Trimming pared 1 base from V and 4 bases from J, leaving 7 bases between. Germline CDR1 reads LGHDT; CDR2 reads YNNKEL (reference sequence).

This clonotype was picked up a small number of times. The rearrangement joins TRBV10-3 to TRBJ2-1; TRBD1 might be the D (6 bases). Between the trimmed V and J ends, which lost 10 bases and 8 bases, there was a span of 18 bases. The CDR3 totals 13 residues. The germline V gene encodes CDR1 ENHRY and CDR2 SYGVKD. The DNA of the CDR3 is TGTGCCACGAGATTGACAGGACGGGATGAGCAGTTCTTC. This sequence encodes CATRLTGRDEQFF.

At least ten counts were recorded for this clonotype. The chain uses TRBV6-4 and TRBJ2-2; a possible D gene is TRBD2 (6 bases). The ends were cut back, 6 bases at V and 1 base at J, with 6 bases in the middle. CDR1 and CDR2 from the germline V gene are MRHNA and SNTAGT. CDR3 size: 13 residues. CDR3 residues: CASRRENTGELFF. In DNA form, the CDR3 reads TGTGCCAGCAGGCGGGAGAACACCGGGGAGCTGTTTTTT.

The V and J genes are TRBV6-1 and TRBJ2-2; the D gene could be TRBD1 or TRBD2 (6 bases each). This CDR3 is built from 16 residues. Germline CDR1 reads MNHNS; CDR2 reads SASEGT. Trimming took 7 bases from V and 0 from J, leaving 15 bases between them. CDR3 bases: TGTGCCAGCACCGGGGGCCCGTTCGCGAACACCGGGGAGCTGTTTTTT. This gives the protein CASTGGPFANTGELFF.

This clonotype was counted a few times. V usage is TRBV20-1 and J usage is TRBJ1-6; perhaps TRBD1 as D (5 bases). Per the germline V gene, CDR1 is DFQATT and CDR2 is SNEGSKA (reference sequence). V was cut by 5 bases and J by 4 bases, with 12 bases left in between. The CDR3 sequence is 14 residues long. The CDR3 reads CSAASGYYNSPLHF. The CDR3 DNA reads as TGCAGTGCTGCCTCAGGGTATTATAATTCACCCCTCCACTTT.

The CDR3 DNA is TGTGCCAGCAGTGCGGGACAGGGACGGTACGAGCAGTACGTC. It encodes CASSAGQGRYEQYV. The V and J genes are TRBV28 and TRBJ2-7; the match to TRBD1 covers 9 bases. Per germline, CDR1 MDHEN and CDR2 SYDVKM. The CDR3 is made up of 14 amino acids. V dropped 5 bases and J dropped 4; count of bases not matched to a gene: 6.

J is TRBJ1-2 and V is TRBV20-1, with D hard to call. CDR1 and CDR2 from the germline V gene are DFQATT and SNEGSKA (reference sequence). V lost 4 bases and J lost 0, with 12 bases in between. This CDR3 is built from 14 residues. The CDR3 DNA reads as TGCAGTGCTAACCCCACTATTTCTAACTATGGCTACACCTTC. It specifies CSANPTISNYGYTF.

This clonotype was detected only a few times. The genes are TRBV27 and TRBJ2-1, with D possibly matching TRBD2 (6 bases). The V gene lost 1 base and the J gene lost 4 bases, with 11 bases spanning the gap. The CDR3 has 15 residues. Germline CDR1 MNHEY, CDR2 SMNVEV (reference sequence). CDR3 bases: TGTGCCAGCAGTTTATTCGCTAGCGTATACAATGAGCAGTTCTTC. This sequence encodes CASSLFASVYNEQFF.

This clonotype came up many times. The rearrangement joins TRBV24-1 to TRBJ1-2; no clear D. Germline lookup yields CDR1 KGHDR and CDR2 SFDVKD. V lost 5 bases and J 2 bases, leaving 5 bases between the germline ends. The CDR3 contains 12 residues. CDR3 sequence reads: CATSVNNYGYTF. In DNA, the CDR3 is TGTGCCACCAGTGTAAACAACTATGGCTACACCTTC.

The chain has TRBV6-1 and TRBJ2-7, with no clear D. This CDR3 spans 13 amino acids. Germline V lookup: CDR1 MNHNS, CDR2 SASEGT. The V gene lost 4 bases and the J gene lost 2 bases, with 9 bases spanning the gap. This CDR3 is CASSAPSTYEQYV. DNA of the CDR3: TGTGCCAGCAGTGCCCCGTCAACCTACGAGCAGTACGTC.

The rearrangement uses TRBV2 and TRBJ2-4; possibly TRBD2 for D (5 bases). This CDR3 spans 13 amino acids. Germline V lookup: CDR1 SNHLY, CDR2 FYNNEI. Trimming took 4 bases from V and 6 from J, leaving 10 bases between them. The CDR3 DNA follows: TGTGCCAGCAGTGTGGACGGACTAAACATTCAGTACTTC. It codes for CASSVDGLNIQYF.

This clonotype was counted only a few times. The chain uses TRBV12-3 or TRBV12-4 and TRBJ2-3, with 12 positions matching TRBD2. V shed 6 bases, J shed 0 bases, and the junction held 7 bases outside the gene matches. The CDR3 covers 17 residues. In DNA, the CDR3 is TGTGCCAGCAGGTCCCGACTAGCGGGGGTAAGCACAGATACGCAGTATTTT. As protein: CASRSRLAGVSTDTQYF.

This clonotype was counted at least ten times. The CDR3 nucleotides read TGCAGTGCATCAGGGTTAACTAATGAAAAACTGTTTTTT. Encoded protein: CSASGLTNEKLFF. The chain employs TRBV20-1 and TRBJ1-4, with a tentative D call TRBD1 (5 bases). Looked up from germline, CDR1 is DFQATT and CDR2 is SNEGSKA (reference sequence). V lost 6 bases, J lost 1 base, and 9 bases lay in between. This CDR3 comprises 13 residues.